The 21 T cell receptor beta chains below come from one sample, sequenced in a study of monozygotic twins with inflammatory bowel disease. TCRdb reprocessed the 5' RACE reads, with one entry per CDR3 protein and no DNA. Its table lists about 210,000 distinct CDR3 sequences. The sample was blood. The receptors stem from a human donor with ulcerative colitis or Crohn's disease, or a healthy co-twin of an affected twin (not recorded which).

This chain connects TRBV4-1 to TRBJ1-2; TCRdb designates TRBD1, a call that cannot be tested without DNA. CDR1 MGHRA and CDR2 YSYEKL come from the germline V gene. The CDR3 runs to 14 residues. CDR3 residues: CASSQNQGNYGYTF.

The J gene is TRBJ1-2, the V gene TRBV20-1; TCRdb outputs TRBD1, but without DNA this stays unchecked. The CDR3 runs to 12 residues. From germline, CDR1 is DFQATT and CDR2 SNEGSKA (reference sequence). The CDR3 reads CSANTGNYGYTF.

The J gene is TRBJ1-6, the V gene TRBV9; TCRdb reports TRBD1, a call that lacks DNA to check it against. The CDR3 consists of 15 residues. From germline, CDR1 is SGDLS and CDR2 YYNGEE. CDR3 protein: CASSVAGGFGSPLHF. Variable domain in full (rest from reference TRBV9 and TRBJ1-6): DSGVTQTPKHLITATGQRVTLRCSPRSGDLSVYWYQQSLDQGLQFLIQYYNGEERAKGNILERFSAQQFPDLHSELNLSSLELGDSALYFCASSVAGGFGSPLHFGNGTRLTVT.

The gene calls are TRBV6-5 and TRBJ1-6; TCRdb indicates TRBD1, and absent DNA this call remains unverified. This CDR3 region has 14 residues. CDR1 is MNHEY and CDR2 is SVGAGI in the germline V gene. CDR3: CASSYDREASPLHF.

The chain uses TRBV5-1 and TRBJ2-6; TCRdb lists TRBD1, though no DNA is available to test this call. Germline CDR1 SGHRS, CDR2 YFSETQ. CDR3 length: 15 amino acids. CDR3 loop: CASSSQGTGANVLTF.

The V and J genes are TRBV18 and TRBJ1-5. Germline CDR1 and CDR2: KGHSH and LQKENI. There are 12 residues in the CDR3. The CDR3 here is CASSEVGQPQHF.

The chain uses TRBV5-4 and TRBJ2-5; the TCRdb D gene call, TRBD1, has no DNA to confirm it. Germline V gene lookup returns CDR1 SGHNT and CDR2 YYREEE (reference sequence). The CDR3 runs 16 residues. This CDR3 is CASSFDRGPEEETQYF.

The chain has TRBV4-2 and TRBJ2-7; TCRdb indicates TRBD1, and absent DNA this call remains unverified. Germline V CDR1 and CDR2: LGHNA, YNFKEQ. The CDR3 is made up of 16 amino acids. CDR3 amino acids: CASSPRGQGTTYEQYF.

The chain couples TRBV7-9 to TRBJ2-7. Germline CDR1 and CDR2: SEHNR and FQNEAQ (reference sequence). The CDR3 extends over 15 amino acids. CDR3 sequence reads: CASSPSGGTSYEQYF.

The chain links TRBV5-1 to TRBJ1-1. The CDR3 length is 13 residues. Germline CDR1 SGHRS, CDR2 YFSETQ. The chain's CDR3 is CASSLPKDTEAFF.

The gene calls are TRBV20-1 and TRBJ1-1; no DNA is available, so the TRBD1 call from TCRdb remains unchecked. The germline V gene has CDR1 DFQATT and CDR2 SNEGSKA (reference sequence). The CDR3 runs to 19 residues. CDR3 protein: CSATTFRSPGTGPNTEAFF.

V gene TRBV20-1 combines with J gene TRBJ2-7; TCRdb's D call, TRBD2, is unchecked because there is no DNA. This CDR3 contains 15 residues. The germline V gene has CDR1 DFQATT and CDR2 SNEGSKA (reference sequence). The CDR3 here is CSASPRASGSYEQYF.

V is TRBV15 and J is TRBJ2-1; TCRdb picks TRBD1, but there is no DNA to check that call. CDR3 size: 16 residues. Germline V CDR1 and CDR2: LNHNV, YYDKDF (reference sequence). The CDR3 loop is CATSRDRGGYYNEQFF.

The rearrangement joins TRBV7-3 to TRBJ2-7; TCRdb calls TRBD1, which cannot be checked without DNA. CDR1 is SGHTA, CDR2 FQGTGA, per germline. The CDR3 runs to 14 residues. CDR3: CASSLSGWGDEQYF.

CDR3 protein: CSASGPDRINQPQHF. The chain carries TRBV20-1 and TRBJ1-5; there is no DNA to check the TCRdb D call of TRBD1. This CDR3 is built from 15 residues. CDR1 DFQATT and CDR2 SNEGSKA come from the germline V gene (reference sequence).

The CDR3 is CASSFPGQTLNTEAFF. The gene calls are TRBV18 and TRBJ1-1; TCRdb calls TRBD1, which cannot be checked without DNA. This CDR3 is 16 amino acids long. CDR1 is KGHSH, CDR2 LQKENI, per germline.

This chain joins TRBV7-3 and TRBJ2-3; TCRdb designates TRBD2, a call that cannot be tested without DNA. The CDR3 loop spans 14 amino acids. Germline V gene lookup returns CDR1 SGHTA and CDR2 FQGTGA. The CDR3 sequence is CASSSQLGTDTQYF. The variable domain in full, completed from reference TRBV7-3 and TRBJ2-3, reads GAGVSQTPSNKVTEKGKYVELRCDPISGHTALYWYRQSLGQGPEFLIYFQGTGAADDSGLPNDRFFAVRPEGSVSTLKIQRTERGDSAVYLCASSSQLGTDTQYFGPGTRLTVL.

The rearrangement uses TRBV19 and TRBJ1-6. Germline-derived CDR1 and CDR2 are LNHDA and SQIVND (reference sequence). The CDR3 totals 15 residues. Here the CDR3 reads CASSILTDGNSPLHF.

V usage is TRBV27 and J usage is TRBJ1-1. In germline, CDR1 is MNHEY, CDR2 SMNVEV (reference sequence). This CDR3 is 12 amino acids long. The CDR3 loop is CASRVGDTEAFF.

The rearrangement joins TRBV14 to TRBJ2-1; TCRdb designates TRBD2, a call that cannot be tested without DNA. The CDR3 spans 15 residues. CDR1 and CDR2 (germline): SGHDN, FVKESK. The CDR3: CASSQTSGGAGEQFF.

The chain joins TRBV5-1 to TRBJ1-4. The CDR3 sequence is 13 residues long. The germline gives CDR1 SGHRS, CDR2 YFSETQ. CDR3 sequence: CASSSSSKEKLFF.